This TCR beta chain was recorded in a study of blood T cell repertoires in COVID-19 (dated by TCRdb to about 2020). Notes on the research overall: Collaborator samples came from the United States, Italy and Spain and covered acute and convalescent phases of COVID-19. The prospective study material was composed of cDNA or gDNA derived from T cells, B-cell-depleted T cells, or PBMCs. Subjects who had been exposed to COVID-19, were actively infected with it, or had recovered from it provided the deeply sampled blood TCRbeta repertoires that made up the dataset. The repertoires were released in a freely available public database meant as a resource for research on the immune response to SARS-CoV-2. Samples came from the ongoing ImmuneRACE study (first 160 participants) plus 1,254 subjects from 6 global collaborators. A de-identified subject ID, COVID-19 status, age in years and sex were almost always included in the sample metadata. Where available, HLA class I and class II types were obtained from metadata supplied by the sample provider rather than from assay-based typing. Paper-wide results and their limitations: The amount of clinical and demographic metadata varied by source and participant and was provided uncurated.

Enrolling through a virtual design, the prospective study's participants ranged in age from about 18 to 89 years and lived across about two dozen United States geographic areas. To assign participants to cohorts, the prospective study relied on clinical history that participants themselves reported in a screening survey and a study questionnaire. For ImmuneRACE Cohort 3, a participant was defined as recovered based on two consecutive negative NP/OP PCR tests, clearance by a healthcare professional, or resolution of symptoms. In the prospective study, mobile phlebotomists collected whole blood, serum and a nasopharyngeal or oropharyngeal swab from each participant. Participants in the prospective study had the option to provide additional blood draws and questionnaires over a 2-month period. Before DNA extraction, blood samples from the prospective study were shipped at room temperature or frozen.

After removal of 6 bases from V and 9 bases from J, the junction retains 6 bases not matched to a gene. Including cysteine and phenylalanine, the CDR3 has 14 amino acids. Only CDR3 DNA is held: 42 bases, read in frame from base 1. The germline V gene supplies CDR1 MDHEN and CDR2 SYDVKM. The immunoSEQ Assay, a bias-controlled multiplex PCR, was used to amplify TCRbeta CDR3 regions from genomic DNA. The source study handled its data this way. Nucleated cell counts per sample were estimated from amplification of reference gene primers within the assay. To quantify the absolute abundance of each unique TCRbeta CDR3 rearrangement, sequence reads were collapsed and filtered. For each sample, productive Simpson clonality was calculated by taking the square root of Simpson's diversity index across productive rearrangements. The clones in this table, taken by TCRdb from immuneACCESS, are in-frame only. Not every clone is retained; where verified, under half of the shortfall comes from an unresolved V gene, and the cause of the rest is unknown. V, J and clone size were drawn from that table, and D and trimming were deduced from the DNA. The sample table records about 350,000 clones; roughly 87% of these occur just once. Of the sample, more than 0.8% falls within the top ten clones.

A note on this clone: The target of this receptor is not known. No base qualities exist here, and no much larger clone lies one base off it.

The chain is assembled from TRBV28 and TRBJ1-6; 9 central nucleotides agree with TRBD1. The source material was PBMCs or T cells enriched from blood (not recorded which). This TCR came from a young woman who had recovered from COVID-19. The CDR3 protein is CASRTGGPGSPLHF. The DNA reads as follows: TGTGCCAGCAGAACAGGGGGCCCGGGTTCACCCCTCCACTTT.